This T cell receptor (beta chain) is drawn from a study of shared T cell receptors in the human thymus. The protocol was immunoSEQ multiplex PCR, while the TCRdb copy is restricted to in-frame clones and leaves out a portion. The table shows over 65,000 clones, with roughly 96% occurring only once. Germline V gives CDR1 LGHNA, CDR2 YSLEER. The V gene end was trimmed by 3 bases and the J gene end by 0 bases; junction bases not matched to a gene: 9. The CDR3 is made up of 19 amino acids. Sequenced: thymocytes. The receptor's source is a human donor. The chain joins TRBV4-3 to TRBJ2-2, with 11 bases aligning to TRBD1. CDR3 in DNA: TGCGCCAGCAGCCAGAGCCCCCCGGGACAGGGGGCGAACACCGGGGAGCTGTTTTTT. Protein product: CASSQSPPGQGANTGELFF.